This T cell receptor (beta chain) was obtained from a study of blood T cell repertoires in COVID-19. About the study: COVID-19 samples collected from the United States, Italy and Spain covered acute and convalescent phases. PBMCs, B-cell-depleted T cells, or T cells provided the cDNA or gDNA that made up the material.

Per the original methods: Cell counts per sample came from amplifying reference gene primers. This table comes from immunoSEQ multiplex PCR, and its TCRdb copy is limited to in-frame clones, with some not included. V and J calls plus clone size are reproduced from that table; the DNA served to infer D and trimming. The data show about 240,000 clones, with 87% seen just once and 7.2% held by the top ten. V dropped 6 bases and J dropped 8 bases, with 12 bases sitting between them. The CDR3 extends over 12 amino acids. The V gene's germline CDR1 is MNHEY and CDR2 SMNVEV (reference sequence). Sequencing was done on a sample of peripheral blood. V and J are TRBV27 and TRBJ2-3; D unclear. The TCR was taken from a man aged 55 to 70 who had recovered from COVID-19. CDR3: CASSRGEGTQYF. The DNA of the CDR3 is TGTGCCAGCAGCCGCGGCGAAGGTACGCAGTATTTT.